A single sample is the source of the 27 T cell receptor beta chains below, sequenced in a study of a mutant IDH1 vaccine in newly diagnosed glioma. Time point given: baseline, week 1 (first vaccination visit). Regarding treatment: pre-vaccination baseline after standard-of-care therapy. Libraries were prepared by immunoSEQ multiplex PCR; TCRdb keeps only in-frame clonotypes and omits some of them. The sample has 80,000 to 100,000 clones; about four fifths are singletons. The sample was PBMCs, taken from a glioma patient treated with radiotherapy, temozolomide or both. The receptors originated from a man aged 35 to 55 with glioma.

The genes are TRBV7-2 and TRBJ2-1; a weak D match, TRBD2 (7 bases). V lost 2 bases, J lost 4 bases, and 12 bases lay in between. The germline V gene has CDR1 SGHTA and CDR2 FQGNSA. The CDR3 contains 15 residues. This chain's CDR3 is CASSLRGAGYNEQFF. The CDR3 DNA reads as TGTGCCAGCAGCTTACGGGGGGCGGGATACAATGAGCAGTTCTTC.

V usage is TRBV30 and J usage is TRBJ2-7, with 11 bases matching TRBD1. V lost 1 base, J lost 0 bases, and 2 bases stayed unmatched. The CDR3 contains 15 residues. Per germline, CDR1 GTSNPN and CDR2 SVGIG (reference sequence). The DNA of the CDR3 is TGTGCCTGGAGTGGGGACAGGGGGAGCTCCTACGAGCAGTACTTC. Amino acid sequence: CAWSGDRGSSYEQYF.

The rearrangement joins TRBV28 to TRBJ2-4; perhaps TRBD2 as D (6 bases). The CDR3 totals 16 residues. V was trimmed by 6 bases and J by 4 bases, leaving 19 bases between them. CDR1 and CDR2 (germline): MDHEN, SYDVKM. The CDR3 loop is CASRPHGGQQKNIQYF. The CDR3 region has the DNA TGTGCCAGCAGACCCCACGGGGGTCAACAAAAAAACATTCAGTACTTC.

The V gene is TRBV5-1, the J gene TRBJ2-1, with D perhaps TRBD1 or TRBD2 (5 bases each). Trimming cost V 3 bases and J 0 bases, with 10 bases left between them. Germline V lookup: CDR1 SGHRS, CDR2 YFSETQ. The CDR3 consists of 15 residues. CDR3 sequence: CASSWDGRSYNEQFF. CDR3 sequence (DNA): TGCGCCAGCAGCTGGGACGGCCGCTCCTACAATGAGCAGTTCTTC.

The chain recombines TRBV2 with TRBJ2-5, with 10 bases lining up with TRBD1. TRBJ2-7 matches the DNA end more closely, so the J call is doubtful. This CDR3 comprises 15 residues. CDR1 and CDR2 (germline): SNHLY, FYNNEI. The chain's CDR3 is CASNDGDRGFSEQYF. The DNA of the CDR3 is TGTGCCAGCAATGATGGGGACAGGGGTTTCTCCGAGCAGTACTTC.

This sequence joins TRBV20-1 and TRBJ2-4; the D gene is possibly TRBD2 (7 bases). There are 11 residues in the CDR3. V shed 5 bases and J shed 15 bases, with 17 bases lying between them. Germline values: CDR1 DFQATT, CDR2 SNEGSKA (reference sequence). Here the CDR3 DNA reads TGCAGTGCTCCATTGGGGGGGGCCTGGTACTTC. It yields the protein CSAPLGGAWYF.

The rearrangement joins TRBV7-8 to TRBJ2-7, with D maybe TRBD1 (5 bases). CDR1 is SGHVS, CDR2 FQNEAQ, per germline. Trimming cost V 1 base and J 2 bases, with 9 bases left between them. The CDR3 totals 14 residues. The CDR3 loop is CASSLEGIPYEQYF. The CDR3 DNA is TGTGCCAGCAGCTTAGAGGGGATCCCCTACGAGCAGTACTTC.

This chain links TRBV28 with TRBJ2-1; D is undetermined. This CDR3 is 11 amino acids long. V dropped 3 bases and J dropped 6 bases, with 3 bases sitting between them. From germline, CDR1 is MDHEN and CDR2 SYDVKM. This chain's CDR3 is CASSFRNEQFF. CDR3 nucleotides: TGTGCCAGCAGTTTCCGCAATGAGCAGTTCTTC.

V and J are TRBV7-8 and TRBJ2-1; 10 bases agree with TRBD1. Germline V gene sequence: CDR1 SGHVS, CDR2 FQNEAQ. The CDR3 extends over 13 amino acids. Germline trimming cut 5 bases from V and 15 bases from J; bases unmatched to any gene: 10. The CDR3 DNA sequence: TGTGCCAGCAGCCCAGCCGAGACAGGGGGCCTGTTCTTC. Protein: CASSPAETGGLFF.

The CDR3 spells CASSVEASYGYTF. The CDR3 DNA sequence: TGTGCCAGCAGCGTAGAGGCCTCCTATGGCTACACCTTC. The chain joins TRBV9 to TRBJ1-2; D is undetermined. The V and J ends lost 0 bases and 4 bases respectively, with 7 bases between them. This CDR3 comprises 13 residues. Germline V CDR1 and CDR2: SGDLS, YYNGEE.

This chain joins TRBV7-2 and TRBJ1-5; D is unresolved. V was cut by 5 bases and J by 3 bases, with 17 bases left in between. Per germline, CDR1 SGHTA and CDR2 FQGNSA. This CDR3 contains 16 residues. CDR3 coding DNA: TGTGCCAGCAGCCCTCCTCTCGCTGGACTCAATCAGCCCCAGCATTTT. It translates to CASSPPLAGLNQPQHF.

With regard to this clone: At one end, the junction sequence differs from germline, possibly due to a read error. Other DNA sequences in this sample translate to the same CDR3. The J gene is TRBJ2-5, the V gene TRBV7-7; no reliable D call. The CDR3 sequence is 12 residues long. Germline V gives CDR1 SSHAT, CDR2 FNYEAQ (reference sequence). CDR3 loop: CASSSSGETQYF. The CDR3 coding sequence is TGTGCTAGCAGTTCCTCCGGAGAGACCCAGTACTTC.

The chain couples TRBV6-4 to TRBJ2-3; 7 bases are a match to TRBD2. This CDR3 spans 15 amino acids. Unmatched junction bases numbered 11, after V lost 8 bases and J lost 3 bases. The germline gives CDR1 MRHNA, CDR2 SNTAGT. CDR3 DNA: TGTGCCAGCGGCGTGGAAGCGGGGTCGACAGATACGCAGTATTTT. Its translation: CASGVEAGSTDTQYF.

As for this clone: This CDR3 is also generated by other DNA sequences in the sample. The chain uses TRBV6-1 and TRBJ2-1; 7 bases align to TRBD2. Germline V gene data show CDR1 as MNHNS and CDR2 as SASEGT. V dropped 0 bases and J dropped 1; count of bases not matched to a gene: 0. The CDR3 totals 15 residues. The CDR3 loop is CASSEAGGSYNEQFF. The CDR3 DNA sequence: TGTGCCAGCAGTGAAGCGGGAGGGTCCTACAATGAGCAGTTCTTC.

The chain has TRBV6-6 and TRBJ1-4, with D possibly TRBD1 on 6 matching bases. CDR3 length: 14 amino acids. The V end lost 2 bases, the J end lost 7 bases, and 11 bases lay between the germline ends. Germline V lookup: CDR1 MNHNY, CDR2 SVGAGI (reference sequence). The CDR3 sequence is CASSYGRGGEKLFF. CDR3 bases: TGTGCCAGCAGTTACGGCAGGGGTGGTGAAAAACTGTTTTTT.

This clone was observed a handful of times. In DNA form, the CDR3 reads TGTGCCAGCAGGCTGGGACAGGTGAACACTGAAGCTTTCTTT. Translating gives CASRLGQVNTEAFF. The chain recombines TRBV5-5 with TRBJ1-1; 8 bases agree with TRBD1. Germline assignment: CDR1 SGHKS and CDR2 YYEKEE (reference sequence). The CDR3 has 14 amino acids. J lost 0 bases, V lost 5 bases, and 3 bases had no gene match.

This chain connects TRBV4-1 to TRBJ1-3; TRBD1 is a possible D gene (5 bases). The length of the CDR3 is 15 residues. CDR1 is MGHRA and CDR2 is YSYEKL in the germline V gene. The V and J ends lost 0 bases and 2 bases respectively, with 8 bases between them. The CDR3 region has the DNA TGCGCCAGCAGCCAAGATCGGGGGGCTGGAAACACCATATATTTT. Translation gives CASSQDRGAGNTIYF.

This chain joins TRBV7-9 and TRBJ2-5; 9 positions agree with TRBD2. The CDR3 has 18 amino acids. The germline V gene encodes CDR1 SEHNR and CDR2 FQNEAQ (reference sequence). V lost 5 bases, J lost 1 base, and 14 bases stayed unmatched. The DNA for the CDR3 is TGTGCCAGCAGCACCCAGTGGGGGCTAGCGGGACTCCAAGAGACCCAGTACTTC. Translated: CASSTQWGLAGLQETQYF.

This clone was counted a single time. The chain employs TRBV15 and TRBJ1-5, with TRBD1 identical over 7 bases. Germline CDR1 reads LNHNV; CDR2 reads YYDKDF (reference sequence). The CDR3 spans 13 residues. The V and J ends lost 7 bases and 3 bases, in that order; junction bases with no gene match: 3. CDR3 nucleotide sequence: TGTGCCACCACGGGACAGCCCAATCAGCCCCAGCATTTT. Encoded protein: CATTGQPNQPQHF. Based on the CDR3 plus reference TRBV15 and TRBJ1-5, the full variable domain is DAMVIQNPRYQVTQFGKPVTLSCSQTLNHNVMYWYQQKSSQAPKLLFHYYDKDFNNEADTPDNFQSRRPNTSFCFLDIRSPGLGDTAMYLCATTGQPNQPQHFGDGTRLSIL.

V gene TRBV29-1 combines with J gene TRBJ2-2; the D gene is possibly TRBD2 (5 bases). Trimming removed 4 bases at V and 4 bases at J, with 13 bases between. The CDR3 contains 14 residues. Germline V lookup: CDR1 SQVTM, CDR2 ANQGSEA. CDR3 DNA: TGCAGCGTTGTGTTGGGAGTCGGCACCGGGGAGCTGTTTTTT. Amino acid sequence: CSVVLGVGTGELFF.

J is TRBJ2-1 and V is TRBV28, with TRBD1 identical over 8 bases. There are 16 residues in the CDR3. Per germline, CDR1 MDHEN and CDR2 SYDVKM. Trimming removed 5 bases from V and 6 bases from J; junction bases left unmatched: 12. The CDR3 coding sequence is TGTGCCAGCAGTCCCCCCGGGCAGGGGGCGTTCAATGAGCAGTTCTTC. Its protein is CASSPPGQGAFNEQFF.

The chain has TRBV28 and TRBJ1-2; D call uncertain. CDR3 length: 10 amino acids. Germline V gives CDR1 MDHEN, CDR2 SYDVKM. Trimming left V 10 bases short and J 4 bases short, with 7 bases between. CDR3 protein: CATQSYGYTF. As DNA, the CDR3 is TGTGCCACCCAGTCCTATGGCTACACCTTC.

The chain has TRBV6-6 and TRBJ1-5; the D gene is possibly TRBD1 (5 bases). Germline V gene data show CDR1 as MNHNY and CDR2 as SVGAGI (reference sequence). Trimming shortened V by 5 bases and J by 6 bases, and 17 bases separated the two germline ends. The CDR3 loop spans 15 amino acids. In nucleotides, the CDR3 is TGTGCCAGCAGTCTACCAGGGCCCACGGGTCAGCCCCAGCATTTT. This sequence encodes CASSLPGPTGQPQHF.

This chain uses TRBV5-6 with TRBJ1-3; D gene ambiguous. Germline values: CDR1 SGHDT, CDR2 YYEEEE. Trimming took 0 bases from V and 3 from J, leaving 7 bases between them. The CDR3 is 14 amino acids. The CDR3 DNA is TGTGCCAGCAGCTTGGTGGCACTTGGAAACACCATATATTTT. This translates into CASSLVALGNTIYF.

This chain connects TRBV6-6 to TRBJ1-1; D gene unclear. The CDR3 covers 13 residues. Looked up from germline, CDR1 is MNHNY and CDR2 is SVGAGI (reference sequence). Trimming shortened V by 6 bases and J by 0 bases, and 8 bases separated the two germline ends. CDR3 protein: CASRAAMNTEAFF. CDR3 bases: TGTGCCAGCAGGGCAGCTATGAACACTGAAGCTTTCTTT.

The chain combines TRBV18 with TRBJ2-3; the D is unclear. Trimming cost V 0 bases and J 4 bases, with 8 bases left between them. The germline V gene has CDR1 KGHSH and CDR2 LQKENI. CDR3 size: 14 residues. CDR3 sequence: CASSPPGLADTQYF. The CDR3, as DNA: TGTGCCAGCTCACCACCTGGATTGGCAGATACGCAGTATTTT.

The rearrangement uses TRBV4-2 and TRBJ1-1; the D gene is possibly TRBD1 (6 bases). The V gene lost 5 bases and the J gene lost 0 bases, with 13 bases spanning the gap. The CDR3 totals 15 residues. From germline, CDR1 is LGHNA and CDR2 YNFKEQ. The CDR3 sequence: CASSLGGQMNTEAFF. CDR3 coding DNA: TGTGCCAGCAGCTTGGGCGGACAGATGAACACTGAAGCTTTCTTT.